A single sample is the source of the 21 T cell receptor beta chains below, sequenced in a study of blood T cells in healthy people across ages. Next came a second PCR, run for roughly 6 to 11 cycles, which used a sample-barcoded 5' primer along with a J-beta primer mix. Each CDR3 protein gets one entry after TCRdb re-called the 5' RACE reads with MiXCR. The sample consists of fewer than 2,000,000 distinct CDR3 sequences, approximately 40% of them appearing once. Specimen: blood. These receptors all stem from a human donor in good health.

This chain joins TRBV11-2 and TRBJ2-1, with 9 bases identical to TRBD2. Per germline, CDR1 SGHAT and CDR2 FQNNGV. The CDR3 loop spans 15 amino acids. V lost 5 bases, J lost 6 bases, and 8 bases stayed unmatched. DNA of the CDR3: TGTGCCAGCAGCACAGCGGGGGGCAGTTCCAATGAGCAGTTCTTC. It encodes CASSTAGGSSNEQFF.

The CDR3: CSATDQRDGYTF. CDR3 DNA sequence: TGCAGTGCTACAGATCAACGAGATGGCTACACCTTC. V and J are TRBV20-1 and TRBJ1-2, with no clear D. There are 12 residues in the CDR3. The V end lost 4 bases, the J end lost 6 bases, and 12 bases lay between the germline ends. Germline V gives CDR1 DFQATT, CDR2 SNEGSKA (reference sequence).

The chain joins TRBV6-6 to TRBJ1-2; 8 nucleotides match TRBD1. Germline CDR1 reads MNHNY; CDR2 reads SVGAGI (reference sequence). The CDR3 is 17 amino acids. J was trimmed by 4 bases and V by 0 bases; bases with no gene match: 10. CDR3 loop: CASSYSRQGPPPYGYTF. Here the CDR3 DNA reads TGTGCCAGCAGTTACTCGAGACAGGGGCCTCCTCCCTATGGCTACACCTTC.

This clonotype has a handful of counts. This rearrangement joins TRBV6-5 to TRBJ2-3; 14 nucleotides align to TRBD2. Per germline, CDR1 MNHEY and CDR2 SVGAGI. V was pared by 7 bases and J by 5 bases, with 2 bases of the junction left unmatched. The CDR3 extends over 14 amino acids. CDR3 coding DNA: TGTGCCAGCAAGACTAGCGGGGGGGTAGATACGCAGTATTTT. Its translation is CASKTSGGVDTQYF.

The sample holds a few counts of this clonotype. The CDR3: CASSLGATGGYTF. In DNA form, the CDR3 reads TGTGCCAGCAGTTTGGGGGCAACGGGAGGCTACACCTTC. The chain links TRBV12-3 or TRBV12-4 to TRBJ1-2; a possible D gene is TRBD1 (6 bases). CDR3 length: 13 amino acids. Deletions cut 3 bases from V and 8 bases from J, with 13 bases between.

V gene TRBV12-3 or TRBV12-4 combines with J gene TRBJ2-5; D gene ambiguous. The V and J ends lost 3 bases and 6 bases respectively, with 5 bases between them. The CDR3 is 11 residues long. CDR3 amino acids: CASSLIQTQYF. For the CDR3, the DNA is TGTGCCAGCAGTTTGATTCAGACCCAGTACTTC.

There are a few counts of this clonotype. CDR3 DNA: TGTGCCAGCAGCGTATACCCGGGTGGCTACACCTTC. This gives the protein CASSVYPGGYTF. The rearrangement links TRBV9 to TRBJ1-2; unclear D gene. The CDR3 consists of 12 residues. V was clipped by 1 base and J by 7 bases, with 8 bases between them. Germline CDR1 reads SGDLS; CDR2 reads YYNGEE. Based on the CDR3 plus reference TRBV9 and TRBJ1-2, the full variable domain is DSGVTQTPKHLITATGQRVTLRCSPRSGDLSVYWYQQSLDQGLQFLIQYYNGEERAKGNILERFSAQQFPDLHSELNLSSLELGDSALYFCASSVYPGGYTFGSGTRLTVV.

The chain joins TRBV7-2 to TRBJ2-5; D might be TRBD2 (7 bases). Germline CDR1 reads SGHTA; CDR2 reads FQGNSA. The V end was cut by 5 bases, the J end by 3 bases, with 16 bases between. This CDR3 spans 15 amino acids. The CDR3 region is CASSPAGGREETQYF. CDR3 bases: TGTGCCAGCAGCCCCGCCGGGGGGCGGGAAGAGACCCAGTACTTC. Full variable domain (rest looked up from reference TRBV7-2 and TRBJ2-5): GAGVSQSPSNKVTEKGKDVELRCDPISGHTALYWYRQSLGQGLEFLIYFQGNSAPDKSGLPSDRFSAERTGGSVSTLTIQRTQQEDSAVYLCASSPAGGREETQYFGPGTRLLVL.

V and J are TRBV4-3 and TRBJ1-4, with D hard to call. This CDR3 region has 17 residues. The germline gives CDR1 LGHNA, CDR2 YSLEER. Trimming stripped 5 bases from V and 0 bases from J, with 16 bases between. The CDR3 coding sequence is TGCGCCAGCAGCTTATCAGAGCCCCTTCCAACTAATGAAAAACTGTTTTTT. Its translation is CASSLSEPLPTNEKLFF.

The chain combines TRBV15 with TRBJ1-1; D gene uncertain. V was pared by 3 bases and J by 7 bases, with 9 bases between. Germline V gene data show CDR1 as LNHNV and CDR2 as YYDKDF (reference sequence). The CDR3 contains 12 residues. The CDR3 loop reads CATSSEWGEAFF. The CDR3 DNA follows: TGTGCCACCAGCAGTGAGTGGGGTGAAGCTTTCTTT.

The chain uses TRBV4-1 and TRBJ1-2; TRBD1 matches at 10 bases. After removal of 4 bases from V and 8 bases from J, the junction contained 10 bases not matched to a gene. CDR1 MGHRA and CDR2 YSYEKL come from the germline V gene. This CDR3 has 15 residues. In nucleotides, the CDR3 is TGCGCCAGCAGCCCCGGGGGGACAGGGGAGCGAGGCTACACCTTC. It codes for CASSPGGTGERGYTF.

The CDR3 sequence: CASTTDSSYNSPLHF. DNA for the CDR3: TGTGCCAGCACCACCGACAGCTCCTATAATTCACCCCTCCACTTT. V and J are TRBV7-9 and TRBJ1-6; maybe TRBD1 (5 bases). CDR1 and CDR2 (germline): SEHNR, FQNEAQ (reference sequence). The CDR3 contains 15 residues. V shed 7 bases and J shed 0 bases, with 10 bases lying between them.

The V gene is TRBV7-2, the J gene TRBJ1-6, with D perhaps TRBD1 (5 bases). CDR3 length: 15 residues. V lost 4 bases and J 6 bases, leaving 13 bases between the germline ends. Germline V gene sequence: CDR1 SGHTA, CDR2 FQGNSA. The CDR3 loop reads CASSWDFNANSPLHF. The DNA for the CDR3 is TGTGCCAGCAGCTGGGACTTCAATGCTAATTCACCCCTCCACTTT.

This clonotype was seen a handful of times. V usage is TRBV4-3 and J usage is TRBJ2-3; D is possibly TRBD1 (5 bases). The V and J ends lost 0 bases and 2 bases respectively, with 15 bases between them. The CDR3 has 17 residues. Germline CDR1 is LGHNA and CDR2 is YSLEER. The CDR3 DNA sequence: TGCGCCAGCAGCCAAGATATGACAGAGCTTAACACAGATACGCAGTATTTT. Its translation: CASSQDMTELNTDTQYF.

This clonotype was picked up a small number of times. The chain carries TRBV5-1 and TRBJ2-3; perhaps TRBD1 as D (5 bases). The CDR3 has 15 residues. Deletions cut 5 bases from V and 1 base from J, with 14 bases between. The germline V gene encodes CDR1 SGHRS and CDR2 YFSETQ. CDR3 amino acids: CASSPITGRTDTQYF. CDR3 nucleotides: TGCGCCAGCAGTCCGATAACAGGTCGCACAGATACGCAGTATTTT.

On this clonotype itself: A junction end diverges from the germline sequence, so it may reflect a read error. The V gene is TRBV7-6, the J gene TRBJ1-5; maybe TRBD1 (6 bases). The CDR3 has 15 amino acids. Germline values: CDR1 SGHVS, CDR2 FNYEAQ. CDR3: CASSLQSRDTRPQRF. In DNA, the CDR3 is TGTGCCAGCAGCCTCCAATCCCGGGACACTCGGCCCCAGCGTTTT.

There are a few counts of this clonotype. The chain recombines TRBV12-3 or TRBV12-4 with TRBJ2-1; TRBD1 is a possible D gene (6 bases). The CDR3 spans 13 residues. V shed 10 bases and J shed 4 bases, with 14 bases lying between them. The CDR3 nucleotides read TGTGCCACCGACAGGACGAGGTACAATGAGCAGTTCTTC. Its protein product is CATDRTRYNEQFF.

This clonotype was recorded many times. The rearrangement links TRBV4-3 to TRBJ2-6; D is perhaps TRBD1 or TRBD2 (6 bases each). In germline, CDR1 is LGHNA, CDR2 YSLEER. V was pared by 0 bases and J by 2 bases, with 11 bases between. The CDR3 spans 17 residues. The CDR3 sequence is CASSQDLGGTGANVLTF. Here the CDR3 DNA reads TGCGCCAGCAGCCAAGATTTAGGGGGGACTGGGGCCAACGTCCTGACTTTC.

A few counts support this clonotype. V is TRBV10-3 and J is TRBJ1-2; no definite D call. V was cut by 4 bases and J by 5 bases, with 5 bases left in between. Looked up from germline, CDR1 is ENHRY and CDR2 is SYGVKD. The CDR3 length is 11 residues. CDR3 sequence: CAISGNYGYTF. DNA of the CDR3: TGTGCCATCAGTGGGAATTATGGCTACACCTTC.

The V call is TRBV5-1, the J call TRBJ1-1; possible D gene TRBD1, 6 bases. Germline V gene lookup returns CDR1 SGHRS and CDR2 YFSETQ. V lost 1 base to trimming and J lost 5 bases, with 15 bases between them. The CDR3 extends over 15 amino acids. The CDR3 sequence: CASSLRWGRWTEAFF. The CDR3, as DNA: TGCGCCAGCAGCTTGAGGTGGGGGCGATGGACTGAAGCTTTCTTT.

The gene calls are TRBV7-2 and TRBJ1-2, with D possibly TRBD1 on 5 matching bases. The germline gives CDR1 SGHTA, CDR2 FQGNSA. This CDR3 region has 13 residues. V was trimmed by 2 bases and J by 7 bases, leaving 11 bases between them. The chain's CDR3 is CASSLMGRTGYTF. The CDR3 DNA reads TGTGCCAGCAGCTTAATGGGGCGAACTGGCTACACCTTC. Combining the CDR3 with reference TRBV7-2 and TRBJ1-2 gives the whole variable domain GAGVSQSPSNKVTEKGKDVELRCDPISGHTALYWYRQSLGQGLEFLIYFQGNSAPDKSGLPSDRFSAERTGGSVSTLTIQRTQQEDSAVYLCASSLMGRTGYTFGSGTRLTVV.